This is a list of T cell receptor beta chains from one sample in a study of blood T cells in healthy people across ages. One entry per CDR3 protein, called by TCRdb with MiXCR from the 5' RACE reads. There are 710,000 or so distinct CDR3 sequences in the sample; around 32% occur only once, and roughly 14% lies in the top ten. The specimen sequenced was blood. The receptors come from an elderly woman in good health. The CDR3 runs from the conserved cysteine through the conserved F or W. A D gene is named only where the DNA matches it firmly. Some rows mark clone size as missing; the rest say once, few, many or name a class of expanded clone.

V	size	J	D	CDR3	DNA
TRBV7-9	many	TRBJ1-2	NA	CASSLQGFYGYTF	TGTGCCAGCAGCTTACAGGGATTCTATGGCTACACCTTC
TRBV6-5	NA	TRBJ2-2	TRBD2	CASWASGGGGELFF	TGTGCCAGCTGGGCTAGCGGGGGAGGCGGGGAGCTGTTTTTT
TRBV6-1	few	TRBJ1-5	NA	CASGVSNQPQHF	TGTGCCAGCGGAGTTAGCAATCAGCCCCAGCATTTT
TRBV7-2	many	TRBJ2-1	TRBD2	CASSPGTSGEQFF	TGTGCCAGCAGCCCGGGGACTAGCGGGGAACAGTTCTTC
TRBV20-1	few	TRBJ1-5	TRBD1	CSARVGGTGGPVRDQPQHF	TGCAGTGCTAGAGTGGGCGGGACAGGGGGCCCCGTACGAGACCAGCCCCAGCATTTT
TRBV5-1	NA	TRBJ2-7	NA	CASSPSWGLYEQYF	TGCGCCAGCAGCCCTTCTTGGGGATTATACGAGCAGTACTTC
TRBV7-2	many	TRBJ1-2	TRBD1	CASSLVGSGQGGGYTF	TGTGCCAGCAGCTTAGTCGGATCGGGACAGGGGGGTGGCTACACCTTC
TRBV5-1	NA	TRBJ1-3	NA	CASSPGGTSGNTIYF	TGCGCCAGCAGCCCCGGAGGAACCTCTGGAAACACCATATATTTT
TRBV12-3/TRBV12-4	NA	TRBJ1-1	NA	CASRGAVNTEAFF	TGTGCCAGCAGGGGGGCTGTGAACACTGAAGCTTTCTTT
TRBV7-9	NA	TRBJ2-7	NA	CATSPGDFRGYEQYF	TGTGCCACCTCACCGGGGGATTTCCGGGGATACGAGCAGTACTTC
TRBV5-1	NA	TRBJ2-1	TRBD2	CASSARGVIAGDNEQFF	TGCGCCAGCAGCGCCAGGGGGGTGATAGCGGGAGACAATGAGCAGTTCTTC
TRBV6-1	many	TRBJ2-1	NA	CASEGSSYNEQFF	TGTGCCAGCGAGGGGAGCTCCTACAATGAGCAGTTCTTC
TRBV10-2	few	TRBJ2-1	TRBD1	CASGGTGASEQFF	TGCGCCAGCGGCGGGACAGGGGCGAGTGAGCAGTTCTTC
TRBV7-7	many	TRBJ2-1	NA	CASSFTGGNEQFF	TGTGCTAGCAGCTTCACGGGTGGCAATGAGCAGTTCTTC
TRBV6-2/TRBV6-3	NA	TRBJ1-2	TRBD1	CASSRSGGHGYIF	TGTGCCAGCAGCAGATCAGGGGGCCATGGCTACATCTTC
TRBV6-5	few	TRBJ1-6	NA	CASSIGPRADSPPHF	TGTGCCAGCAGTATAGGACCAAGGGCGGATTCACCCCCCCACTTT
TRBV6-5	NA	TRBJ2-1	NA	CASSYTMGDNEQFF	TGTGCCAGCAGTTACACCATGGGAGACAATGAGCAGTTCTTC
TRBV28	NA	TRBJ1-1	NA	CAGSLAAQAENTEAFF	TGTGCCGGCAGTTTAGCGGCCCAGGCAGAGAACACTGAAGCTTTCTTT
TRBV5-1	many	TRBJ2-1	TRBD2	CASRLLAGIDNEQFF	TGCGCCAGCAGGTTACTAGCGGGGATAGACAATGAGCAGTTCTTC
TRBV7-3	NA	TRBJ2-4	NA	CASRMADRIKNIQYF	TGTGCCAGCAGGATGGCGGACAGAATAAAAAACATTCAGTACTTC
TRBV3-1	NA	TRBJ2-2	NA	CASSPFRATGELFF	TGTGCCAGCAGCCCTTTCAGGGCCACCGGGGAGCTGTTTTTT
TRBV6-6	many	TRBJ1-2	NA	CASTGARTKSMVGYTF	TGTGCCAGCACTGGGGCGAGGACTAAATCTATGGTTGGCTACACCTTC
TRBV28	many	TRBJ2-3	NA	CASRLPQGTDTQYF	TGTGCCAGCAGACTGCCGCAGGGGACAGATACGCAGTATTTT
TRBV10-3	many	TRBJ2-1	TRBD2	CAISESRAASGTSYNEQFF	TGTGCCATCAGTGAATCTCGAGCAGCTAGCGGGACTTCCTACAATGAGCAGTTCTTC
TRBV12-3/TRBV12-4	NA	TRBJ2-5	NA	CASTGVSYGQYF	TGTGCCAGCACCGGCGTTTCCTACGGGCAGTACTTC
TRBV30	many	TRBJ2-7	NA	CAWSLARDQQYF	TGTGCCTGGAGTCTAGCGCGAGATCAGCAGTACTTC
TRBV15	many	TRBJ2-7	TRBD1	CATSSNLGTGFYEQYF	TGTGCCACCAGTTCGAACCTCGGGACAGGATTCTACGAGCAGTACTTC
TRBV20-1	many	TRBJ2-1	TRBD2	CSARDAERGLNEQFF	TGCAGTGCTAGAGATGCCGAGCGGGGTCTCAATGAGCAGTTCTTC
TRBV5-5	many	TRBJ2-7	TRBD1	CASSWGTGYNEQYF	TGTGCCAGCAGCTGGGGGACAGGGTACAACGAGCAGTACTTC
TRBV7-9	few	TRBJ2-1	NA	CASSSRGAGARQAEQFF	TGTGCCAGCAGCTCCCGAGGGGCAGGGGCCAGGCAGGCTGAGCAGTTCTTC
TRBV7-9	NA	TRBJ1-2	NA	CASSFTNYGYTF	TGTGCCAGCAGCTTCACTAACTATGGCTACACCTTC
TRBV7-6	once	TRBJ2-1	NA	CASSLDGESYNEQFF	TGTGCCAGCAGCTTAGACGGGGAATCATACAATGAGCAGTTCTTC
TRBV2	many	TRBJ2-3	NA	CASSDWQSSTDTQYF	TGTGCCAGCAGTGACTGGCAGTCTAGCACAGATACGCAGTATTTT
TRBV14	few	TRBJ1-2	NA	CASSQEQGYTPTF	TGTGCCAGCAGCCAAGAACAAGGGTACACCCCCACCTTC
TRBV12-3/TRBV12-4	NA	TRBJ2-7	TRBD1	CASSSSTGAGGETPDEQYF	TGTGCCAGCAGCTCCTCCACAGGGGCAGGAGGAGAAACCCCCGACGAGCAGTACTTC
TRBV4-2	many	TRBJ1-2	TRBD1	CASSQVGQEDYGYTF	TGTGCCAGCAGCCAAGTCGGACAGGAGGACTATGGCTACACCTTC
TRBV24-1	NA	TRBJ2-3	NA	CATSDLLGGTDTQYF	TGTGCCACCAGTGATCTACTGGGGGGCACAGATACGCAGTATTTT
TRBV7-3	many	TRBJ2-1	NA	CASSLTQGGEQFF	TGTGCCAGCAGCCTTACCCAGGGAGGTGAGCAGTTCTTC